One sample yielded the 21 T cell receptor beta chains listed below, sequenced in a study of T cell repertoires in cytomegalovirus infection. TCRdb ran MiXCR on the reads and lists one entry per CDR3 protein. Found here are 700,000 to 950,000 distinct CDR3 sequences, about 30% of them singletons; the top ten hold under 15%. Which antigens these TCRs recognize remains unknown. This material consisted of cultured CD8+ T cells from PBMCs, taken from culture after CMV antigen stimulation. Receptor source: a human donor in good health (CMV status not recorded). Some clones in this sample may be carry-over from other donors' samples.

The table lists this clonotype with many counts. The V call is TRBV7-6, the J call TRBJ2-7; tentatively, D is TRBD1 (6 bases). Germline lookup yields CDR1 SGHVS and CDR2 FNYEAQ. This CDR3 is 13 amino acids long. Between the trimmed V and J ends, which lost 5 bases and 6 bases, there was a span of 14 bases. This chain's CDR3 is CASSTHLGGEQYF. CDR3 sequence (DNA): TGTGCCAGCAGCACTCATCTAGGGGGCGAGCAGTACTTC.

V and J are TRBV20-1 and TRBJ2-7; D call uncertain. Looked up from germline, CDR1 is DFQATT and CDR2 is SNEGSKA (reference sequence). The CDR3 runs 14 residues. V shed 1 base and J shed 2 bases, with 12 bases lying between them. CDR3 coding DNA: TGCAGTGCTAGAGGAGGCGATTACGCCTACGAGCAGTACTTC. It translates to CSARGGDYAYEQYF.

This clonotype was counted many times. The J gene is TRBJ1-1, the V gene TRBV5-4, with 9 bases lining up with TRBD1. The CDR3 spans 12 residues. Trimming took 3 bases from V and 11 from J; bases not matched to a gene: 5. Per germline, CDR1 SGHNT and CDR2 YYREEE (reference sequence). CDR3 amino acids: CASSSGTGYAFF. For the CDR3, the DNA is TGTGCCAGCAGCTCCGGGACAGGGTACGCTTTCTTT.

This clonotype has just a few counts. This chain uses TRBV6-5 with TRBJ2-7; 9 bases agree with TRBD2. The CDR3 consists of 17 residues. CDR1 and CDR2 from the germline V gene are MNHEY and SVGAGI. With V trimmed by 6 bases and J by 3 bases, 15 bases remained unmatched. CDR3 loop: CASRAHSGGNSIYEQYV. DNA for the CDR3: TGTGCCAGCAGGGCCCATAGCGGGGGAAATTCGATCTACGAGCAGTACGTC.

This clonotype appeared many times. This CDR3 reads CASSLYPGHDGYEQYF. In DNA form, the CDR3 reads TGTGCCAGCAGCTTATACCCGGGACACGACGGCTACGAGCAGTACTTC. V usage is TRBV7-9 and J usage is TRBJ2-7; weak D call: TRBD1 (6 bases). V dropped 2 bases and J dropped 3 bases, with 17 bases sitting between them. Germline V CDR1 and CDR2: SEHNR, FQNEAQ (reference sequence). CDR3 length: 16 amino acids.

This clonotype has more than one count but fewer than ten. The V call is TRBV27, the J call TRBJ2-1; D possibly corresponds to TRBD2 (5 bases). The germline CDR1 and CDR2 sequences are MNHEY and SMNVEV (reference sequence). The V gene lost 5 bases and the J gene lost 9 bases, with 11 bases spanning the gap. The CDR3 length is 12 residues. The CDR3 spells CASSTDYVEQFF. In DNA, the CDR3 is TGTGCCAGCAGTACCGACTATGTTGAGCAGTTCTTC.

J is TRBJ2-5 and V is TRBV9, with D possibly matching TRBD1 (6 bases). The V gene's germline CDR1 is SGDLS and CDR2 YYNGEE. The CDR3 loop spans 14 amino acids. Trimming left V 3 bases short and J 5 bases short, with 14 bases between. DNA for the CDR3: TGTGCCAGCAGCGCGCGATACAGGGATGAGACCCAGTACTTC. Amino acids: CASSARYRDETQYF.

This clonotype was found a few times. V gene TRBV6-6 combines with J gene TRBJ1-1; 10 positions match TRBD1. V shed 5 bases and J 1 base; nucleotides not matched to a gene: 4. Germline CDR1 MNHNY, CDR2 SVGAGI (reference sequence). The CDR3 contains 15 residues. The CDR3 DNA reads TGTGCCAGCAGTCGACAGGGGGCGAAGAACACTGAAGCTTTCTTT. As protein: CASSRQGAKNTEAFF.

The chain has TRBV7-3 and TRBJ2-4; TRBD2 aligns across 9 bases. Germline V gene data show CDR1 as SGHTA and CDR2 as FQGTGA. The CDR3 contains 19 residues. The junction had 18 bases not matched to a gene; V was cut back by 5 bases and J by 4 bases. The CDR3 bases are TGTGCCAGCAGCCCCCTCGGCGGGGGGGCGTCTCTCTCTAAAAACATTCAGTACTTC. Protein sequence: CASSPLGGGASLSKNIQYF.

This clonotype came up a few times. The chain carries TRBV2 and TRBJ1-1; TRBD1 is a possible D gene (5 bases). CDR3 length: 15 residues. Germline assignment: CDR1 SNHLY and CDR2 FYNNEI. Trimming took 8 bases from V and 2 from J, leaving 18 bases between them. The CDR3 bases are TGTGCCAGCCCCCCTAGCAGGGTTCCCAACACTGAAGCTTTCTTT. Amino acids: CASPPSRVPNTEAFF.

The table lists this clonotype with a few counts. V gene TRBV9 combines with J gene TRBJ2-1; a weak D match, TRBD1 (5 bases). Germline CDR1 SGDLS, CDR2 YYNGEE. Trimming cost V 0 bases and J 7 bases, with 11 bases left between them. This CDR3 is 14 amino acids long. CDR3 loop: CASSVEDSWNEQFF. The CDR3 DNA follows: TGTGCCAGCAGCGTAGAAGACAGTTGGAATGAGCAGTTCTTC. Based on the CDR3 plus reference TRBV9 and TRBJ2-1, the full variable domain is DSGVTQTPKHLITATGQRVTLRCSPRSGDLSVYWYQQSLDQGLQFLIQYYNGEERAKGNILERFSAQQFPDLHSELNLSSLELGDSALYFCASSVEDSWNEQFFGPGTRLTVL.

This chain links TRBV27 with TRBJ2-5, with 9 bases that match TRBD1. The CDR3 covers 14 residues. V lost 5 bases, J lost 4 bases, and 5 bases stayed unmatched. Germline V gene lookup returns CDR1 MNHEY and CDR2 SMNVEV (reference sequence). The CDR3 here is CASSGTGLGETQYF. The CDR3 bases are TGTGCCAGCAGTGGGACAGGGCTTGGAGAGACCCAGTACTTC.

This clonotype showed up just a few times. The V and J genes are TRBV12-3 or TRBV12-4 and TRBJ2-1; 12 bases fit TRBD2. The CDR3 runs to 15 residues. Losses at the gene ends were 6 bases for V and 5 bases for J; bases not matched to a gene: 5. The CDR3 DNA is TGTGCCAGCAGAGCAGGACTAGCGGGGAACAATGAGCAGTTCTTC. It yields the protein CASRAGLAGNNEQFF.

This clonotype was detected a few times. The gene calls are TRBV7-9 and TRBJ2-4; D is unclear. Germline V lookup: CDR1 SEHNR, CDR2 FQNEAQ (reference sequence). Trimming removed 5 bases at V and 3 bases at J, with 11 bases between. The CDR3 spans 14 residues. The CDR3 region has the DNA TGTGCCAGCAGCCCAGACACCCGCAAAAACATTCAGTACTTC. The encoded protein is CASSPDTRKNIQYF.

The chain combines TRBV12-3 or TRBV12-4 with TRBJ2-3, with 8 bases that match TRBD2. Unmatched junction bases numbered 5, after V lost 4 bases and J lost 2 bases. The CDR3 runs 15 residues. CDR3 nucleotide sequence: TGTGCCAGCAGTTCCCGGGGGGGCGACACAGATACGCAGTATTTT. Amino acid sequence: CASSSRGGDTDTQYF.

This clonotype occurred a few times. The V gene is TRBV6-1, the J gene TRBJ1-5, with D unresolved. The CDR3 spans 14 residues. Germline assignment: CDR1 MNHNS and CDR2 SASEGT. V lost 3 bases and J lost 7, with 13 bases in between. This CDR3 reads CASSETPQDQPQHF. The CDR3 coding sequence is TGTGCCAGCAGTGAGACTCCCCAGGACCAGCCCCAGCATTTT.

This clonotype was picked up many times. The chain couples TRBV12-3 or TRBV12-4 to TRBJ1-1; 8 nucleotides line up with TRBD1. V was clipped by 5 bases and J by 4 bases; unmatched bases: 6. The CDR3 loop spans 14 amino acids. CDR3 in DNA: TGTGCCAGCAGTAAACAGGGGGTAGTCACTGAAGCTTTCTTT. Translated: CASSKQGVVTEAFF.

This chain connects TRBV27 to TRBJ1-1; 8 nucleotides agree with TRBD1. V trimming: 3 bases; J trimming: 1 base; junction bases outside the gene matches: 10. The germline V gene encodes CDR1 MNHEY and CDR2 SMNVEV (reference sequence). There are 17 residues in the CDR3. The CDR3 loop is CASSFLPGQGRNTEAFF. The CDR3 DNA sequence: TGTGCCAGCAGTTTCCTACCAGGACAGGGCCGGAACACTGAAGCTTTCTTT.

The genes are TRBV19 and TRBJ2-1; the match to TRBD1 covers 12 bases. Germline CDR1 LNHDA, CDR2 SQIVND (reference sequence). V shed 8 bases, J shed 8 bases, and the junction held 10 bases outside the gene matches. The CDR3 length is 15 residues. The CDR3 bases are TGTGCCAGTCAAAACCGGGACAGGGGGCAATATGAGCAGTTCTTC. Protein product: CASQNRDRGQYEQFF.

The V and J genes are TRBV7-3 and TRBJ2-7; 11 nucleotides match TRBD2. Per germline, CDR1 SGHTA and CDR2 FQGTGA. The CDR3 is made up of 17 amino acids. The junction had 8 bases not matched to a gene; V was cut back by 4 bases and J by 0 bases. CDR3 sequence (DNA): TGTGCCAGCAGCTACCTAGAACTAGCGGGGGACTCCTACGAGCAGTACTTC. Translated: CASSYLELAGDSYEQYF.

This clonotype has more than one count but fewer than ten. The chain recombines TRBV27 with TRBJ2-5, with D perhaps being TRBD1 or TRBD2 (5 bases each). Germline V gives CDR1 MNHEY, CDR2 SMNVEV (reference sequence). V shed 5 bases and J shed 7 bases, with 20 bases lying between them. The CDR3 sequence is 15 residues long. CDR3 DNA sequence: TGTGCCAGCAGTGGGAGTGGGACCGCGAAAGGGACCCAGTACTTC. This gives the protein CASSGSGTAKGTQYF.